The 18 T cell receptor beta chains listed next were all sequenced from one sample in a study of metastatic and nonmetastatic thyroid tumors. TCRdb reprocessed the PCR reads using MiXCR. Found here are about 16,000 clones, 15% to 18% of them singletons; the top ten hold 15% to 20%. Every patient was untreated before thyroid surgery. The specimen was blood. The source is a female donor with papillary thyroid cancer or a benign thyroid nodule (not recorded which). Some clones in this sample may be carry-over from other donors' samples.

This clone was counted at least ten times. The chain combines TRBV19 with TRBJ2-5; D is unresolved. V was clipped by 3 bases and J by 2 bases, with 16 bases between them. This CDR3 has 16 residues. The germline V gene encodes CDR1 LNHDA and CDR2 SQIVND (reference sequence). The DNA for the CDR3 is TGTGCCAGTAGTATTACCTTTTTGCGAGATCAAGAGACCCAGTACTTC. Amino acid sequence: CASSITFLRDQETQYF.

This clone rates as medium-sized (0.01 to 0.1%). The chain links TRBV6-5 to TRBJ2-7; D possibly corresponds to TRBD2 (6 bases). The germline CDR1 and CDR2 sequences are MNHEY and SVGAGI. V was trimmed by 2 bases and J by 0 bases, leaving 17 bases between them. The CDR3 has 17 amino acids. CDR3 in DNA: TGTGCCAGCAGTTACGGGGTGGAGGGCGTCGGCTCCTACGAGCAGTACTTC. It yields the protein CASSYGVEGVGSYEQYF.

This clone was recorded many times. This chain connects TRBV4-1 to TRBJ1-4; a weak D match, TRBD1 (5 bases). The CDR3 runs 13 residues. V lost 3 bases and J lost 7, with 9 bases in between. In germline, CDR1 is MGHRA, CDR2 YSYEKL. The CDR3 is CASSHPGPEKLFF. The CDR3 bases are TGCGCCAGCAGCCACCCGGGACCTGAAAAACTGTTTTTT.

The table lists this clone with many counts. This chain connects TRBV19 to TRBJ2-5; D remains unclear. Germline assignment: CDR1 LNHDA and CDR2 SQIVND (reference sequence). Trimming shortened V by 1 base and J by 5 bases, and 8 bases separated the two germline ends. The CDR3 has 13 amino acids. In DNA form, the CDR3 reads TGTGCCAGTAGTATAGTAGGGTTGGAGACCCAGTACTTC. Translated, it gives CASSIVGLETQYF.

This clone was recorded at least ten times. This sequence joins TRBV30 and TRBJ1-3, with no clear D. The CDR3 is made up of 14 amino acids. Germline lookup yields CDR1 GTSNPN and CDR2 SVGIG (reference sequence). Trimming took 4 bases from V and 0 from J, leaving 10 bases between them. The DNA of the CDR3 is TGTGCCTGGAACCGACAAGTCTCTGGAAACACCATATATTTT. Protein product: CAWNRQVSGNTIYF. The whole variable domain, filled in from reference TRBV30 and TRBJ1-3, reads SQTIHQWPATLVQPVGSPLSLECTVEGTSNPNLYWYRQAAGRGLQLLFYSVGIGQISSEVPQNLSASRPQDRQFILSSKKLLLSDSGFYLCAWNRQVSGNTIYFGEGSWLTVV.

At least ten counts were recorded for this clone. The gene calls are TRBV5-1 and TRBJ2-1; maybe TRBD1 (6 bases). Germline CDR1 reads SGHRS; CDR2 reads YFSETQ. This CDR3 comprises 15 residues. V was trimmed by 4 bases and J by 5 bases, leaving 16 bases between them. CDR3 DNA sequence: TGCGCCAGCAGCCTGGGGGCAGTAACGAACAATGAGCAGTTCTTC. Translation gives CASSLGAVTNNEQFF.

This clone was observed at least ten times. The chain links TRBV10-2 to TRBJ1-1; TRBD1 agrees at 7 bases. The germline gives CDR1 WSHSY, CDR2 SAAADI. The CDR3 totals 15 residues. V lost 5 bases to trimming and J lost 6 bases; unmatched junction nucleotides: 12. The CDR3 loop is CASSRNRGGEAEAFF. CDR3 DNA: TGCGCCAGCAGTCGGAACAGGGGTGGAGAAGCTGAAGCTTTCTTT.

The genes are TRBV4-1 and TRBJ2-3; TRBD2 is a possible D gene (6 bases). This CDR3 has 16 residues. The germline V and J ends were trimmed by 0 bases and 2 bases, with 12 bases remaining between them. From germline, CDR1 is MGHRA and CDR2 YSYEKL. CDR3 residues: CASSQDPAGITDTQYF. In DNA, the CDR3 is TGCGCCAGCAGCCAAGATCCGGCGGGGATCACAGATACGCAGTATTTT.

This clone is medium-sized by share. The chain has TRBV6-1 and TRBJ2-3; D is uncertain. The CDR3 has 17 residues. Germline V gives CDR1 MNHNS, CDR2 SASEGT. With 1 base removed from V and 2 bases from J, the gap between germline ends came to 16 bases. CDR3 DNA: TGTGCCAGCAGTGAAGATGGCTCTTCTCTTACCACAGATACGCAGTATTTT. Protein: CASSEDGSSLTTDTQYF.

The rearrangement uses TRBV4-1 and TRBJ2-3, with 7 bases matching TRBD2. V lost 0 bases and J lost 7; bases outside the gene matches: 10. This CDR3 region has 16 residues. Per germline, CDR1 MGHRA and CDR2 YSYEKL. CDR3 in DNA: TGCGCCAGCAGCCAAGAGGGCCTAGCCGGGAGGAATACGCAGTATTTT. This translates into CASSQEGLAGRNTQYF.

This clone was seen repeatedly, ten times or more. V is TRBV4-1 and J is TRBJ2-1, with TRBD2 as a possible D gene (6 bases). Germline assignment: CDR1 MGHRA and CDR2 YSYEKL. This CDR3 contains 15 residues. Trimming removed 5 bases from V and 0 bases from J, with 11 bases in between. The CDR3 nucleotides read TGCGCCAGCAGCATTAGCGGAAACTCCTACAATGAGCAGTTCTTC. Amino acids: CASSISGNSYNEQFF.

This clone showed up just a few times. Since a much larger clone is just one base distant, this may be a read error. The rearrangement links TRBV3-1 to TRBJ2-3; 7 nucleotides agree with TRBD2. Germline V gene data show CDR1 as LGHDT and CDR2 as YNNKEL (reference sequence). CDR3 length: 14 residues. The DNA for the CDR3 is TGTGTCAGCACCAAGCTAGCGGGCACAGATACGCAGTATTTT. This codes for CVSTKLAGTDTQYF.

The rearrangement uses TRBV11-2 and TRBJ2-7; 7 nucleotides match TRBD2. Germline CDR1 SGHAT, CDR2 FQNNGV. Trimming cost V 5 bases and J 3 bases; bases outside gene matches: 4. This CDR3 is built from 13 residues. As DNA, the CDR3 is TGTGCCAGCAGCCCGGGACTAAGCTACGAGCAGTACTTC. This encodes CASSPGLSYEQYF. The whole variable domain, filled in from reference TRBV11-2 and TRBJ2-7, reads EAGVAQSPRYKIIEKRQSVAFWCNPISGHATLYWYQQILGQGPKLLIQFQNNGVVDDSQLPKDRFSAERLKGVDSTLKIQPAKLEDSAVYLCASSPGLSYEQYFGPGTRLTVT.

This clone qualifies as medium-sized. V and J are TRBV28 and TRBJ2-1, with no clear D. The CDR3 spans 10 residues. The V gene lost 5 bases and the J gene lost 6 bases, with 2 bases spanning the gap. From germline, CDR1 is MDHEN and CDR2 SYDVKM. CDR3 sequence reads: CASSSNEQFF. The DNA for the CDR3 is TGTGCCAGCAGTAGCAATGAGCAGTTCTTC.

This clone was seen only a few times. The CDR3 region is CATLGRDRGPHYGYTF. The CDR3 bases are TGTGCCACTCTAGGGCGGGACAGGGGGCCCCACTATGGCTACACCTTC. The V call is TRBV6-1, the J call TRBJ1-2, with 12 bases aligning to TRBD1. The V gene's germline CDR1 is MNHNS and CDR2 SASEGT. Germline trimming cut 10 bases from V and 3 bases from J; bases unmatched to any gene: 12. CDR3 length equals 16 residues.

In the case of this clone: One end of the junction varies from germline; a read error may be responsible. Other DNA sequences in the same sample also yield this CDR3. V usage is TRBV5-1 and J usage is TRBJ2-3; 8 positions agree with TRBD1. The CDR3 is 16 amino acids. CDR1 and CDR2 (germline): SGHRS, YFSETQ. The CDR3 sequence: CASSLGPDRASDTQYF. As DNA, the CDR3 is TGTGCCAGCAGCTTGGGTCCGGACAGGGCATCCGATACGCAGTATTTT.

Judged by abundance, this clone is medium-sized. The rearrangement joins TRBV6-4 to TRBJ1-2, with TRBD1 matching over 10 bases. The germline gives CDR1 MRHNA, CDR2 SNTAGT. J was trimmed by 8 bases and V by 2 bases; bases with no gene match: 5. CDR3 length equals 14 residues. CDR3 protein: CASSDGTGVKGYTF. As DNA, the CDR3 is TGTGCCAGCAGTGACGGGACAGGGGTAAAGGGCTACACCTTC.

In this sample, this clone turned up many times. This sequence joins TRBV24-1 and TRBJ2-6; TRBD2 matches 8 bases. The CDR3 has 20 residues. The V gene's germline CDR1 is KGHDR and CDR2 SFDVKD. V shed 7 bases and J 0 bases; nucleotides not matched to a gene: 16. This chain's CDR3 is CATRKQNSAGASSGANVLTF. CDR3 nucleotide sequence: TGTGCCACCAGAAAACAGAACTCAGCGGGAGCGAGCTCTGGGGCCAACGTCCTGACTTTC.